This T cell receptor beta chain was obtained from a study of long-term antiretroviral therapy in people with HIV. In the study overall: Samples collected earliest predate the 2015 immediate-ART recommendation by about a decade. Whole-study findings and limits: The data indicate that diversity increased after ART but remained below transplant donor controls. Information pertaining to ART adherence, viral resistance or therapeutic modifications was not obtained.

The V end lost 4 bases, the J end lost 1 base, and 5 bases lay between the germline ends. Germline loops: CDR1 MNHEY, CDR2 SVGAGI. The CDR3 is made up of 13 amino acids. Sequencing used immunoSEQ v3.0 at survey level. TCRdb's table, derived via immunoSEQ multiplex PCR, lists solely in-frame clones and lacks some. This sample has tens of thousands of clones; roughly 87% occur once, and the top ten carry 5.5% to 6%. About this clone: Antigen unknown.

The TCR comes from a woman aged 30 to 39 with HIV. This specimen consisted of unsorted PBMCs, obtained 1.1 years before starting antiretroviral therapy. The rearrangement links TRBV6-5 to TRBJ1-5; tentatively, D is TRBD1 (5 bases). CDR3 DNA sequence: TGTGCCAGCAGTTGGGGGAGCAATCAGCCCCAGCATTTT. Translated, it gives CASSWGSNQPQHF.